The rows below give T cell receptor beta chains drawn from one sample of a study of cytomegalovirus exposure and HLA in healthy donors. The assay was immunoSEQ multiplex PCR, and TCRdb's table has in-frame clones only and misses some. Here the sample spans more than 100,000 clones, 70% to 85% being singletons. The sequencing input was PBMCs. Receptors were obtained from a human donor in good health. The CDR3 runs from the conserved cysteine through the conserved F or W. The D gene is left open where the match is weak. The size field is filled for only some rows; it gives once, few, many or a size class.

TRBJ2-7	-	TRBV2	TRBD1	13	CASSGDRDGEQYF	TGTGCCAGCAGTGGGGACAGGGATGGAGAGCAGTACTTC
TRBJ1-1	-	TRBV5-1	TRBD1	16	CASSLTGGGRNTEAFF	TGCGCCAGCAGCTTGACAGGGGGCGGACGGAACACTGAAGCTTTCTTT
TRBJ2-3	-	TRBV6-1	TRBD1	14	CASRRDRVLDTQYF	TGTGCCAGCAGGAGGGACAGGGTTTTGGATACGCAGTATTTT
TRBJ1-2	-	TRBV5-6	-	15	CASSLAGIGPYGYTF	TGTGCCAGCAGCTTGGCCGGGATCGGGCCCTATGGCTACACCTTC
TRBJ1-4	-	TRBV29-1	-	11	CSVRTDEKLFF	TGCAGCGTACGGACAGATGAAAAACTGTTTTTT
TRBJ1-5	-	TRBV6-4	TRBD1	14	CARKGSGGVQPQHF	TGTGCCCGCAAGGGGTCAGGGGGTGTTCAGCCCCAGCATTTT
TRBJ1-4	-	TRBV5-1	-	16	CASSLGSLPTNEKLFF	TGCGCCAGCAGCTTGGGGTCACTCCCGACTAATGAAAAACTGTTTTTT
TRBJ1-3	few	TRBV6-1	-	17	CASSEAITGSAGNTIYF	TGTGCCAGCAGTGAAGCGATCACAGGGTCGGCTGGAAACACCATATATTTT
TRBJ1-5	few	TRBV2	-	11	CASSQNQPQHF	TGTGCCAGCAGTCAAAATCAGCCCCAGCATTTT
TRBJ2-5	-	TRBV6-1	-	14	CASSGRGAGETQYF	TGTGCCAGCAGTGGTCGCGGGGCGGGGGAGACCCAGTACTTC
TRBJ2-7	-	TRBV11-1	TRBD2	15	CASSSTSGSPYEQYF	TGTGCCAGCAGCTCTACTAGCGGGAGCCCCTACGAGCAGTACTTC
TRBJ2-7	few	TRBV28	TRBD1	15	CASKNRGPLSHEQYF	TGTGCCAGCAAAAACAGGGGCCCCCTATCCCACGAGCAGTACTTC
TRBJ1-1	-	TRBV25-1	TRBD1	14	CASRSGGVWTEAFF	TGTGCCAGCAGGTCAGGGGGTGTTTGGACTGAAGCTTTCTTT
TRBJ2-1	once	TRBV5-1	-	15	CASIEAQSPTNEQFF	TGCGCCAGTATTGAGGCACAATCTCCTACGAATGAGCAGTTCTTC
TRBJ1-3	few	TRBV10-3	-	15	CAISAAGTAGNTIYF	TGTGCCATCAGTGCTGCAGGGACTGCGGGAAACACCATATATTTT
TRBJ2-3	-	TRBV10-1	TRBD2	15	CASQAGLAETDTQYF	TGCGCCAGCCAAGCGGGACTAGCGGAAACAGATACGCAGTATTTT
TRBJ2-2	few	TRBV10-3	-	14	CAINPGESTGELFF	TGTGCCATCAATCCAGGGGAGAGCACCGGGGAGCTGTTTTTT
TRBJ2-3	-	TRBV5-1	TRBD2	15	CASSPIAGMSDTQYF	TGCGCCAGCAGCCCGATAGCGGGAATGTCAGATACGCAGTATTTT
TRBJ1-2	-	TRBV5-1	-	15	CASSRGGLLNYGYTF	TGCGCCAGCAGCCGGGGAGGGCTGCTCAACTATGGCTACACCTTC
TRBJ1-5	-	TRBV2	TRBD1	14	CASSGWDRNQPQHF	TGTGCCAGCAGTGGATGGGACAGGAATCAGCCCCAGCATTTT
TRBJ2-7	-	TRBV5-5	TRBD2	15	CASSFAGGGTYEQYF	TGTGCCAGCAGCTTCGCCGGGGGGGGAACCTACGAGCAGTACTTC
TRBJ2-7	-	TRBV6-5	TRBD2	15	CASTKWAGAPYEQYF	TGTGCCAGCACCAAATGGGCGGGAGCCCCCTACGAGCAGTACTTC
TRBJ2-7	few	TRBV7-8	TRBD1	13	CASSPQGAYEQYF	TGTGCCAGCAGCCCACAGGGGGCCTACGAGCAGTACTTC
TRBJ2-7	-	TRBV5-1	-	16	CASSLGWVAASYEQYF	TGCGCCAGCAGTTTGGGATGGGTAGCGGCCTCCTACGAGCAGTACTTC
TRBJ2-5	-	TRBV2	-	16	CASSEVGQLNQETQYF	TGTGCCAGCAGTGAAGTGGGCCAGCTGAACCAAGAGACCCAGTACTTC
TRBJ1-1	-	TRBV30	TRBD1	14	CAWTPDRTNTEAFF	TGTGCCTGGACCCCGGACAGGACCAACACTGAAGCTTTCTTT
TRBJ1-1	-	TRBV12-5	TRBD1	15	CASGLDTGVGTEAFF	TGTGCTAGTGGTTTGGACACAGGGGTGGGGACTGAAGCTTTCTTT
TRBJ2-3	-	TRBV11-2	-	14	CASSPGFSTDTQYF	TGTGCCAGCAGCCCAGGGTTTAGCACAGATACGCAGTATTTT
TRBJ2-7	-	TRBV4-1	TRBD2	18	CASSQDGPQTSGVYEQYF	TGCGCCAGCAGCCAAGATGGGCCCCAAACTAGCGGGGTATACGAGCAGTACTTC
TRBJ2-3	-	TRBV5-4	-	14	CASSPGLRTDTQYF	TGTGCCAGCAGCCCGGGACTGCGCACAGATACGCAGTATTTT
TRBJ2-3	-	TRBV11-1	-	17	CASSLSIRAAGGDTQYF	TGTGCCAGCAGCTTGAGTATCCGAGCGGCAGGGGGGGATACGCAGTATTTT
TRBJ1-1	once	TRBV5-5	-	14	CASSSIDRNTEAFF	TGTGCCAGCAGCAGCATTGACAGGAACACTGAAGCTTTCTTT
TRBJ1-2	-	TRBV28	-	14	CASSSSPSLDGYTF	TGTGCCAGCAGTTCTTCCCCTAGCCTGGATGGCTACACCTTC
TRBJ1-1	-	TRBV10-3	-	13	CAISDPRNTEAFF	TGTGCCATCAGTGACCCCCGGAACACTGAAGCTTTCTTT
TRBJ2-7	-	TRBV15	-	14	CATSRGYDRSEQYF	TGTGCCACCAGCAGAGGTTACGACAGGAGCGAGCAGTACTTC
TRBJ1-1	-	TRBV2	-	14	CASRDTGPNTEAFF	TGTGCCAGCAGAGATACAGGGCCGAACACTGAAGCTTTCTTT
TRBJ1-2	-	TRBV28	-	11	CASRGTYGYTF	TGTGCCAGCAGGGGGACATATGGCTACACCTTC
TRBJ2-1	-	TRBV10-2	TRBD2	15	CASSVASGIGNEQFF	TGCGCCAGCAGTGTTGCTAGCGGGATCGGGAATGAGCAGTTCTTC
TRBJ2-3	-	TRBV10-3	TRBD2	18	CAISPGTSGRGGTDTQYF	TGTGCCATCAGTCCCGGGACTAGCGGGAGAGGGGGCACAGATACGCAGTATTTT
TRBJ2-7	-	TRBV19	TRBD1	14	CASISDRVNYEQYF	TGTGCCAGTATTTCGGACAGGGTGAATTACGAGCAGTACTTC
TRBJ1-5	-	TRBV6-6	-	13	CASSYAGLKPQHF	TGTGCCAGCAGTTACGCGGGATTGAAGCCCCAGCATTTT
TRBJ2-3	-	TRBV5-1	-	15	CASNRPVVLADTQYF	TGCGCCAGCAATCGTCCTGTCGTTTTAGCAGATACGCAGTATTTT
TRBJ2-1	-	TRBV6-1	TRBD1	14	CAGYTGGVYNEQFF	TGTGCCGGCTATACAGGGGGCGTCTACAATGAGCAGTTCTTC
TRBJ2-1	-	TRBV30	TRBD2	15	CAWTVRQSGRNEQFF	TGTGCCTGGACCGTTCGTCAGAGCGGGAGGAATGAGCAGTTCTTC
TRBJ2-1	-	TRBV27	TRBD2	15	CASSTTSGRYGEQFF	TGTGCCAGCAGTACTACTAGCGGGAGGTATGGTGAGCAGTTCTTC
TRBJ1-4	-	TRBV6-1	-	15	CASSEGGEVSEKLFF	TGTGCCAGCAGTGAAGGGGGGGAAGTGAGTGAAAAACTGTTTTTT
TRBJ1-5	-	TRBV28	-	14	CASSPPRGYQPQHF	TGTGCCAGCAGCCCGCCTAGGGGGTATCAGCCCCAGCATTTT
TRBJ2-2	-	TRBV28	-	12	CATRTSLGELFF	TGTGCCACCAGGACTTCCCTCGGGGAGCTGTTTTTT
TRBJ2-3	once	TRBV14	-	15	CASHRGQYPTDTQYF	TGTGCCAGCCATAGAGGGCAGTACCCCACAGATACGCAGTATTTT